These 5 T cell receptor beta chains came from one sample sequenced in a study of shared clonotypes between healthy human individuals. Produced via immunoSEQ multiplex PCR; TCRdb's table is partial and in-frame only. Of around 2.3 million clones listed, approximately 96% are singletons. The sequenced sample consisted of naive CD4+ T cells sorted from blood. The subset: CD45RA+ positively selected. The receptors stem from a man younger than 30 in good health.

This rearrangement joins TRBV28 to TRBJ1-3; D is uncertain. The germline V gene has CDR1 MDHEN and CDR2 SYDVKM. The CDR3 has 13 amino acids. V was shortened by 9 bases and J by 0 bases, with 9 bases between the two germline ends. The CDR3 here is CASHSVSGNTIYF. The CDR3 DNA reads as TGTGCCAGTCACAGCGTCTCTGGAAACACCATATATTTT.

V and J are TRBV5-1 and TRBJ2-6, with 7 positions matching TRBD1. Unmatched junction bases numbered 10, after V lost 4 bases and J lost 0 bases. The CDR3 runs 18 residues. CDR1 is SGHRS and CDR2 is YFSETQ in the germline V gene. CDR3 in DNA: TGCGCCAGCAGCCCTCCGGGACAGTTTATCTCTGGGGCCAACGTCCTGACTTTC. Protein sequence: CASSPPGQFISGANVLTF.

The rearrangement links TRBV2 to TRBJ1-2; D is unclear. V dropped 7 bases and J dropped 1 base, with 13 bases sitting between them. This CDR3 has 14 amino acids. The V gene's germline CDR1 is SNHLY and CDR2 FYNNEI. CDR3 amino acids: CASNWAEINYGYTF. CDR3 nucleotide sequence: TGTGCCAGCAACTGGGCAGAGATTAACTATGGCTACACCTTC.

The V call is TRBV11-2, the J call TRBJ2-1; a possible D gene is TRBD2 (5 bases). CDR3 size: 15 residues. The germline gives CDR1 SGHAT, CDR2 FQNNGV. Trimming left V 0 bases short and J 6 bases short, with 12 bases between. Here the CDR3 DNA reads TGTGCCAGCAGCTTAGACTTGGGAGCGTTCAATGAGCAGTTCTTC. Its protein is CASSLDLGAFNEQFF.

The V gene is TRBV7-2, the J gene TRBJ2-7; 9 nucleotides match TRBD1. The CDR3 totals 15 residues. CDR1 and CDR2 (germline): SGHTA, FQGNSA. V was pared by 1 base and J by 5 bases, with 6 bases of the junction left unmatched. The CDR3 loop reads CASSLGDRAINEQYF. The DNA of the CDR3 is TGTGCCAGCAGCTTAGGGGACAGGGCGATAAACGAGCAGTACTTC.